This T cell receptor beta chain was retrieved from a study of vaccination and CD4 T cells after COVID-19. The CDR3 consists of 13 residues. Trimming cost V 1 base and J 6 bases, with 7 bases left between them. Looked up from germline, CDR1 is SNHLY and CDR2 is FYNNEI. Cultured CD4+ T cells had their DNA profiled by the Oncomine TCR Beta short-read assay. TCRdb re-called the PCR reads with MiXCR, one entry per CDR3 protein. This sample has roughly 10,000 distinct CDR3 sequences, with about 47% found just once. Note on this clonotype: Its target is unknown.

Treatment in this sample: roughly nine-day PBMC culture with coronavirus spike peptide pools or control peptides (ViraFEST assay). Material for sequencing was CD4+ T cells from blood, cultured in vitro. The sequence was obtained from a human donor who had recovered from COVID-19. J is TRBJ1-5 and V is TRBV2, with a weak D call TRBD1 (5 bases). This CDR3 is CASSEERGQPQHF. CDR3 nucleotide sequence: TGTGCCAGCAGTGAAGAGAGGGGTCAGCCCCAGCATTTT.